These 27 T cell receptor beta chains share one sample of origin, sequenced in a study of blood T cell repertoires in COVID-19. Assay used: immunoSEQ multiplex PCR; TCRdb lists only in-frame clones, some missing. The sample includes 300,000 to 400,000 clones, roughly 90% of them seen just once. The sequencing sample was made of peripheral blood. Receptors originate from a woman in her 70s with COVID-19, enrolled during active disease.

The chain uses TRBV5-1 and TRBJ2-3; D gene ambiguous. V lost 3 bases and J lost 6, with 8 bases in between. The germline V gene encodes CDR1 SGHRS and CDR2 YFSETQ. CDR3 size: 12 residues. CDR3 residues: CASSYSPDTQYF. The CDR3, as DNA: TGCGCCAGCAGCTACAGTCCGGATACGCAGTATTTT.

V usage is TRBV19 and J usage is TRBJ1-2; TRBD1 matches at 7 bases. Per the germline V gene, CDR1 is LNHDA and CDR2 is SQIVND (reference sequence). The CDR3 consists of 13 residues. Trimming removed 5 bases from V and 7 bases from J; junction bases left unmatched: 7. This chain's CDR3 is CASSSQGDVGYTF. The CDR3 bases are TGTGCCAGTAGTTCCCAGGGGGACGTTGGCTACACCTTC.

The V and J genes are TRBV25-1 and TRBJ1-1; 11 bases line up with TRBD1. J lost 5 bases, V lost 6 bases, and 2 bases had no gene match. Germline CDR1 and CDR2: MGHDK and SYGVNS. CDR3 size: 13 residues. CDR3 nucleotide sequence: TGTGCCAGCAGCGGACAGGGGGCGACTGAAGCTTTCTTT. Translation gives CASSGQGATEAFF.

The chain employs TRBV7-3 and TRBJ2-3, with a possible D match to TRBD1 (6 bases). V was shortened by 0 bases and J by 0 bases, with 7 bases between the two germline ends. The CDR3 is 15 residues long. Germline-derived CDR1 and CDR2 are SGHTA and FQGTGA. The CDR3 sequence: CASSLTGGSTDTQYF. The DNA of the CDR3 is TGTGCCAGCAGCTTAACAGGGGGTAGCACAGATACGCAGTATTTT.

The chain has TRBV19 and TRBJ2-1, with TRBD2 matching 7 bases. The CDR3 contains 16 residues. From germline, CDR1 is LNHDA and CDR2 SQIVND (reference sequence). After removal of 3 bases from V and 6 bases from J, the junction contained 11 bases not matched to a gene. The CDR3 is CASSIPGLSVINEQFF. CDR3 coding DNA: TGTGCCAGTAGTATCCCGGGACTATCCGTTATCAATGAGCAGTTCTTC.

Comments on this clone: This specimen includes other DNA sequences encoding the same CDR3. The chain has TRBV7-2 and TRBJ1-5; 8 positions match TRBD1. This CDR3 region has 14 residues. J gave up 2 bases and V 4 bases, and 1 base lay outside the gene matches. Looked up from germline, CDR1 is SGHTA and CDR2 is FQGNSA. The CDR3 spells CASSSTGGNQPQHF. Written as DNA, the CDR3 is TGTGCCAGCAGCTCGACAGGGGGCAATCAGCCCCAGCATTTT.

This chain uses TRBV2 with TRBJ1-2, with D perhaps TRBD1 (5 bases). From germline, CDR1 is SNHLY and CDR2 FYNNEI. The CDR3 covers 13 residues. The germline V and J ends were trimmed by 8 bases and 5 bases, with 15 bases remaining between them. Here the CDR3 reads CASGASQGYGYTF. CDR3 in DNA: TGTGCCAGCGGCGCATCCCAGGGTTATGGCTACACCTTC.

CDR3: CASKGASNAHNSNQPQHF. Written as DNA, the CDR3 is TGTGCCAGCAAGGGGGCCTCGAACGCCCACAATAGCAATCAGCCCCAGCATTTT. The gene calls are TRBV21-1 and TRBJ1-5; the D call TRBD1 from the table was never checked on the DNA. TRBV21-1 is a pseudogene. The CDR3 totals 18 residues.

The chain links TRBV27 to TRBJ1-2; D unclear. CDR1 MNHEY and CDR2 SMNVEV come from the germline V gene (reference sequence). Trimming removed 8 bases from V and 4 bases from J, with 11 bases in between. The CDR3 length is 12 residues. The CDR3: CASGQFSYGYTF. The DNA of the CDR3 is TGTGCCAGCGGGCAGTTTAGCTATGGCTACACCTTC.

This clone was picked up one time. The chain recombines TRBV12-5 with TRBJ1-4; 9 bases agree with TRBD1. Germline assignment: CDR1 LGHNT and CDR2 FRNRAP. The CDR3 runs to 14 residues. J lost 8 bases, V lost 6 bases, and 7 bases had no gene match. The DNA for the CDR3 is TGTGCTAGTGGCCCGGGACAGGGTGACGAAAAACTGTTTTTT. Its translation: CASGPGQGDEKLFF.

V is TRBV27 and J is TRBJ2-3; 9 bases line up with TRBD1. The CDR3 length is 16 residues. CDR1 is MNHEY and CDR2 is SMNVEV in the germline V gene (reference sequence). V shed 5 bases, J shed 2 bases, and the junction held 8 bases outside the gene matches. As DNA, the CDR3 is TGTGCCAGCAGTAGGACAGGGGAGGGGTACACAGATACGCAGTATTTT. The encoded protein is CASSRTGEGYTDTQYF.

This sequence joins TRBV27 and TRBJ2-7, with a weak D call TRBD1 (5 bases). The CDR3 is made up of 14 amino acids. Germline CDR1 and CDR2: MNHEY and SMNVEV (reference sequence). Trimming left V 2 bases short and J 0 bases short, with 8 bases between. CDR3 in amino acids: CASSLGASSYEQYF. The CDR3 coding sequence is TGTGCCAGCAGTTTAGGGGCAAGCTCCTACGAGCAGTACTTC.

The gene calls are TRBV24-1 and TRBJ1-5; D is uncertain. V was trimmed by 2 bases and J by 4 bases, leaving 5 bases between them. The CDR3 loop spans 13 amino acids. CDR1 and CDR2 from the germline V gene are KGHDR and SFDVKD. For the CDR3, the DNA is TGTGCCACCAGTGATTCTTTAAATCAGCCCCAGCATTTT. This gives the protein CATSDSLNQPQHF.

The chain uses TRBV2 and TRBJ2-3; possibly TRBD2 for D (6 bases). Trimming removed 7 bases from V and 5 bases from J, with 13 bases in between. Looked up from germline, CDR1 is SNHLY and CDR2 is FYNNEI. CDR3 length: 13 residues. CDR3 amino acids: CASKGGGVDTQYF. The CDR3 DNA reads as TGTGCCAGCAAGGGCGGAGGGGTAGATACGCAGTATTTT.

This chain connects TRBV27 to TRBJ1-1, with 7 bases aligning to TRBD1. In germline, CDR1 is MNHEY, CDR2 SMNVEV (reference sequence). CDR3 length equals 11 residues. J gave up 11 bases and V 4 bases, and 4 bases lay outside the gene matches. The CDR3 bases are TGTGCCAGCAGTTCCCGACAGGGTGCTTTCTTT. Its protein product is CASSSRQGAFF.

CDR3 bases: TGTGCCAGCATAACGGTCATGAACACTGAAGCTTTCTTT. It yields the protein CASITVMNTEAFF. This rearrangement joins TRBV12-3 or TRBV12-4 to TRBJ1-1; D is ambiguous. This CDR3 comprises 13 residues. With 7 bases removed from V and 0 bases from J, the gap between germline ends came to 9 bases.

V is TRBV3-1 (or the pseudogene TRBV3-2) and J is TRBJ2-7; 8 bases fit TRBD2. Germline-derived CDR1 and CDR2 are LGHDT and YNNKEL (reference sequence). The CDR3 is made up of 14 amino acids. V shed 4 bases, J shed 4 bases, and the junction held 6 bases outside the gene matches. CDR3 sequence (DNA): TGTGCCAGCAGCCCCGGGAGGGTTTCGTACGAGCAGTACTTC. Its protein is CASSPGRVSYEQYF.

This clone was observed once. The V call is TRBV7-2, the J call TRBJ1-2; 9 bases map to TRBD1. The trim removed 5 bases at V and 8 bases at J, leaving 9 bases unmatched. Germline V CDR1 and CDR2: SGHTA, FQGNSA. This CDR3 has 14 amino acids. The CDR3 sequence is CASSPDRGVSGYTF. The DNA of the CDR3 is TGTGCCAGCAGCCCGGACAGGGGAGTGAGCGGCTACACCTTC.

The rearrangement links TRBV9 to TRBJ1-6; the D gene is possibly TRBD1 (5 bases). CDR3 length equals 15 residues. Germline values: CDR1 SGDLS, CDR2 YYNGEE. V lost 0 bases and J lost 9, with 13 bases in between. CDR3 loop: CASSVAGEGISPLHF. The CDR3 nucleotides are TGTGCCAGCAGCGTAGCTGGGGAGGGGATTTCACCCCTCCACTTT.

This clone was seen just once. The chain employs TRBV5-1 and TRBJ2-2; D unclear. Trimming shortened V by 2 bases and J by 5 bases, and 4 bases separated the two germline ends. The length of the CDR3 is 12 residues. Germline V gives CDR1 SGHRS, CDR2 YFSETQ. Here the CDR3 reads CASSFRTGELFF. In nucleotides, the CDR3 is TGCGCCAGCAGCTTCAGGACCGGGGAGCTGTTTTTT.

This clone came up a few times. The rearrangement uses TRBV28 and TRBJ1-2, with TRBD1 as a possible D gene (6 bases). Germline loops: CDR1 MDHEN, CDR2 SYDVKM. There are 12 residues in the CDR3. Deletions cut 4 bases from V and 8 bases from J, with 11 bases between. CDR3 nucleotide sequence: TGTGCCAGCAGTTCAGGGGATCGGGGCTACACCTTC. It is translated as CASSSGDRGYTF.

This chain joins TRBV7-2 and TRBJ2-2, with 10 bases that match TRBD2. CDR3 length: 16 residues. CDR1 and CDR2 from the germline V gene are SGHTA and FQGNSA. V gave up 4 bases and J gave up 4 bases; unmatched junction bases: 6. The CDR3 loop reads CASSYWTSGGTGELFF. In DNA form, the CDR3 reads TGTGCCAGCAGCTACTGGACTAGCGGTGGCACCGGGGAGCTGTTTTTT.

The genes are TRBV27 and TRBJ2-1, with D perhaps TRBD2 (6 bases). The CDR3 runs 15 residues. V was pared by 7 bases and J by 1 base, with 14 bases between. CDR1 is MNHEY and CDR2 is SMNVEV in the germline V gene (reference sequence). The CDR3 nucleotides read TGTGCCAGCACCCCCGGGGGATGGTCCTACAATGAGCAGTTCTTC. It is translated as CASTPGGWSYNEQFF.

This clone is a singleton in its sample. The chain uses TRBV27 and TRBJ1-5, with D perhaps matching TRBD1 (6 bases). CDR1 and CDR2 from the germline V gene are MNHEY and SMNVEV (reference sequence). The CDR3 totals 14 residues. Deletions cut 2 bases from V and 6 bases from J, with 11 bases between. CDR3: CASSLSQGSQPQHF. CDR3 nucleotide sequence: TGTGCCAGCAGTTTAAGCCAGGGGAGTCAGCCCCAGCATTTT.

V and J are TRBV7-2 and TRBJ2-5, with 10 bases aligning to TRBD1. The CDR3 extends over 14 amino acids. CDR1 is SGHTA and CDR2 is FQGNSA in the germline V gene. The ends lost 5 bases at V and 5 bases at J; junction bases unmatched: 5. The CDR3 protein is CASSRDRGRETQYF. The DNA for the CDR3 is TGTGCCAGCAGCCGGGACAGGGGAAGGGAGACCCAGTACTTC.

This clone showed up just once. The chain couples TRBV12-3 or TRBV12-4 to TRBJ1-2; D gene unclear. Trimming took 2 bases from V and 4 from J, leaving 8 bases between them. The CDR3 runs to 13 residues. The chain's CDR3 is CASSLRAVYGYTF. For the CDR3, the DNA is TGTGCCAGCAGTTTACGAGCCGTCTATGGCTACACCTTC.

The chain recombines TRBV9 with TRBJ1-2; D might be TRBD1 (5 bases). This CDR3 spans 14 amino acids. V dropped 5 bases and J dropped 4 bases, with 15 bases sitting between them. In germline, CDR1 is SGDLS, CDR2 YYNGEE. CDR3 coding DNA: TGTGCCAGCAGTCTCTTAGACAGCTTCTATGGCTACACCTTC. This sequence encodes CASSLLDSFYGYTF.